What follows are 3 T cell receptor beta chains derived from one specimen sequenced in a study of PD-L1 blockade in urothelial cancer. Time point indicated: pretreatment peripheral blood. Using immunoSEQ multiplex PCR, the repertoire was profiled, and TCRdb retains in-frame clones only, with some absent. In the table there are some 71,000 clones, 75% to 90% of which are singletons. The sequences come from PBMCs, collected around atezolizumab (anti-PD-L1) treatment. These receptors were collected from a man between 60 and 75 years old with urothelial cancer.

The chain joins TRBV29-1 to TRBJ1-4, with TRBD1 as a possible D gene (6 bases). V lost 7 bases and J lost 1, with 16 bases in between. Germline V lookup: CDR1 SQVTM, CDR2 ANQGSEA. CDR3 length equals 15 residues. The DNA for the CDR3 is TGCAGCGCTGGGGTGACAGGAGGAACTAATGAAAAACTGTTTTTT. Translating gives CSAGVTGGTNEKLFF.

The chain couples TRBV6-5 to TRBJ1-5; 7 nucleotides line up with TRBD1. Looked up from germline, CDR1 is MNHEY and CDR2 is SVGAGI. The length of the CDR3 is 15 residues. The V segment lost 5 bases and the J segment 2 bases; nucleotides outside the gene matches: 6. The CDR3 is CASSRDSGRNQPQHF. The CDR3 DNA follows: TGTGCCAGCAGTAGGGACAGCGGGCGCAATCAGCCCCAGCATTTT.

This chain connects TRBV7-9 to TRBJ2-1, with D perhaps matching TRBD2 (7 bases). Germline assignment: CDR1 SEHNR and CDR2 FQNEAQ (reference sequence). This CDR3 comprises 13 residues. V was shortened by 4 bases and J by 6 bases, with 10 bases between the two germline ends. CDR3 amino acids: CASSWGGGNEQFF. The CDR3 DNA follows: TGTGCCAGCAGCTGGGGAGGGGGCAATGAGCAGTTCTTC. The complete variable domain, with remaining parts taken from reference TRBV7-9 and TRBJ2-1, reads DTGVSQNPRHKITKRGQNVTFRCDPISEHNRLYWYRQTLGQGPEFLTYFQNEAQLEKSRLLSDRFSAERPKGSFSTLEIQRTEQGDSAMYLCASSWGGGNEQFFGPGTRLTVL.